The sample holds many counts of the clone carrying this TCR beta chain. Antigen specificity is unknown. Profiles of TCR beta VDJ and CDR3 were generated from a genomic DNA template. TCRdb fed the reads into MiXCR, producing one record per CDR3 protein. The data contain 180,000 or so distinct CDR3 sequences, approximately 49% of them singletons. This entry comes from a study of CD8+CD57+ T cells in acquired aplastic anemia. In the study overall: Quantities of DNA derived from sorted CD4+ and CD8+ cells averaged 3.2 ug. Healthy-donor CD4+ cells averaged roughly 10.8 million reads.

Study-level points and caveats: Simpson's diversity of CD8+ cells was not significantly different in patients compared with controls. Overlap between patients and controls comprised roughly 28 CD8+ CDR3 sequences.

Trimming shortened V by 7 bases and J by 6 bases, and 29 bases separated the two germline ends. Germline loops: CDR1 DFQATT, CDR2 SNEGSKA (reference sequence). This CDR3 has 17 residues. Sequenced input: sorted CD4+, CD8+, or CD8+CD57+ T cells (not recorded which) from PBMCs. The source of this sequence is a human donor in good health. The V call is TRBV20-1, the J call TRBJ2-3, with D maybe TRBD2 (6 bases). CDR3 sequence (DNA): TGCAGTGGAGAGGGCTTGGGGGGAACAATAGTGTGGGATACGCAGTATTTT. It specifies CSGEGLGGTIVWDTQYF.